This T cell receptor (beta chain) appears in the sequencing data of a study of regulatory T cells in long-lasting Graves disease. Indicated time point: persistent/refractory GD, antithyroid drugs over 5 years with positive TRAb. The authors made the TCR library using RNA they extracted from PBMCs. General observations from the study: TRBV28, TRBJ1-2 and TRBJ2-5 were segments that persistent disease favored.

According to the study, TCR beta libraries were built with iRepertoire HTBI primers and CDR3-region Arm-PCR. TCRdb analysed the multiplex PCR reads with MiXCR anew, one entry per CDR3 protein. Seen here are a few hundred thousand distinct CDR3 sequences, more than 20% observed once, and the top ten hold 25% to 30%. Trimming at V came to 2 bases and at J to 7 bases, leaving 6 bases not matched to a gene. The CDR3 has 15 residues. Germline V gives CDR1 SGDLS, CDR2 YYNGEE. This clonotype was counted only a few times. Its matching antigen is unknown. This TCR came from a woman aged 40 to 50 with Graves disease. The rearrangement links TRBV9 to TRBJ2-2, with 9 bases that match TRBD2. The sequences come from peripheral blood mononuclear cells (PBMCs), collected when the disease was refractory, from a patient treated with antithyroid drugs. The CDR3 bases are TGTGCCAGCAGCGTGTTAGCGGGAGTTAGCGGGGAGCTGTTTTTT. It is translated as CASSVLAGVSGELFF.